This T cell receptor (beta chain) was sequenced in a study of T cell responses to AZD1222 COVID-19 vaccine. Whole-study findings and limits: Rises in breadth and depth of Spike-specific TCRs came after two AZD1222 doses. Most donors were white British, females outnumbered males, and clonal diversity was possibly underestimated. Only six people who got AZD1222 tested seropositive at baseline.

Deletions cut 4 bases from V and 2 bases from J, with 17 bases between. There are 16 residues in the CDR3. Germline CDR1 reads WNHNN; CDR2 reads SYGVQD (reference sequence). On this clone: Its matching antigen is unknown.

Clones were sequenced by immunoSEQ multiplex PCR, and TCRdb holds only the in-frame ones, with some missing. The data show 150,000 to 170,000 clones, with over 85% seen just once and approximately 20% held by the top ten. The rearrangement joins TRBV10-1 to TRBJ2-5; the D gene is possibly TRBD1 (6 bases). The source is an adult in good health. The starting material was peripheral blood, obtained on day 0 of AZD1222 vaccination. The CDR3 spells CASSVYRVNRQETQYF. CDR3 nucleotide sequence: TGCGCCAGCAGTGTATACAGGGTGAACAGGCAAGAGACCCAGTACTTC.